Reported below is one TCR beta chain. It has no known antigen specificity. No much larger clonotype is one base removed from it; base qualities were not supplied. Inclusive of the bounding cysteine and phenylalanine, the CDR3 is 15 residues long. Only CDR3 DNA remains: 45 bases, in frame from the first base. Trimming at the junction amounts to 7 bases on V and 3 bases on J, and the germline ends lie 19 bases apart. Reading the germline V gene gives CDR1 MNHEY and CDR2 SVGEGT. Whole blood was collected in K2EDTA tubes by collaborating institutions according to the institutions' own protocols. For TCRbeta analysis, collaborators shipped samples as frozen whole blood, isolated PBMCs, or DNA extracted from either of those sample types. These data belong to a study of blood T cell repertoires in COVID-19 (dated by TCRdb to about 2020). Some background on the complete study: Samples covering the acute and convalescent phases of COVID-19 were provided by collaborators in the United States, Italy and Spain. The material from the prospective study consisted of cDNA or gDNA derived from T cells, B-cell-depleted T cells, or PBMCs. Subjects who had been exposed to COVID-19, were actively infected with it, or had recovered from it provided the deeply sampled blood TCRbeta repertoires that made up the dataset. The repertoires were released in a freely available public database meant as a resource for research on the immune response to SARS-CoV-2. Samples were obtained from the ongoing ImmuneRACE study (first 160 participants) and from some 1,200 subjects provided by 6 global collaborators. Nearly every sample came with metadata listing a de-identified subject ID, COVID-19 status, age in years and sex. Where available, HLA class I and class II types were taken from metadata supplied by the sample provider and were not determined by assay-based typing. Points the paper makes about the study in general: The amount of clinical and demographic metadata varied by source and participant and was provided uncurated.

The immunoSEQ Assay, a bias-controlled multiplex PCR, was used to amplify TCRbeta CDR3 regions from genomic DNA. Concerning the study's data processing: Within the assay, amplification of reference gene primers was used to estimate how many nucleated cells each sample contained. To quantify the absolute abundance of each unique TCRbeta CDR3 rearrangement, sequence reads were collapsed and filtered. For each sample, productive Simpson clonality was calculated by taking the square root of Simpson's diversity index across productive rearrangements. In TCRdb, the immuneACCESS table is reduced to in-frame sequences with V and J assigned. These tables do not hold every clone; where another copy was compared, an unresolved V gene accounts for under half, and the others remain unexplained. That table is the source of V, J and clone size, and D and trimming were worked out from the DNA. Recorded for this sample are about 160,000 clones; roughly 87% of them occurred a single time. Around 4% of the sample is taken by the ten largest.

This chain is built from TRBV6-2 or TRBV6-3 and TRBJ2-7; the best D guess is TRBD2, with 5 bases matching. The TCR comes from a woman in her sixties with active or convalescent COVID-19. Sequenced input: peripheral blood. The nucleotide sequence reads TGTGCCAGCACCCCCGGGAAGAGTGGAAGCTACGAGCAGTACTTC. This codes for CASTPGKSGSYEQYF.